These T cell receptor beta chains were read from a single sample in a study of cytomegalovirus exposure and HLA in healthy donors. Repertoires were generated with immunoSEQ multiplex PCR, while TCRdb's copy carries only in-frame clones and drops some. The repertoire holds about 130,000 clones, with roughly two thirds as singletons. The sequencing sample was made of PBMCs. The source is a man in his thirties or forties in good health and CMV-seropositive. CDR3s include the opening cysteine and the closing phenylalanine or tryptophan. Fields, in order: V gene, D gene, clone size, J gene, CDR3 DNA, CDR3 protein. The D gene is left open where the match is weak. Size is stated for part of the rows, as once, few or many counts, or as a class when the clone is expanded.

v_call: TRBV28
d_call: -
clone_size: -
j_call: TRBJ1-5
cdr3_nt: TGTGCCAGCAGCCTTAGGGGGGGGTTTCAGCCCCAGCATTTT
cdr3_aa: CASSLRGGFQPQHF

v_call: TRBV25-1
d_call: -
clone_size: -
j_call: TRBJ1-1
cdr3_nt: TGTGCCAGCAGTGATCGTCACGGCACTGAAGCTTTCTTT
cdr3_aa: CASSDRHGTEAFF

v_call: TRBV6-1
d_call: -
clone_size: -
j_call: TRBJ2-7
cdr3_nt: TGTGCCAGCCGAGAGACAGGAGCCTACGAGCAGTACTTC
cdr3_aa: CASRETGAYEQYF

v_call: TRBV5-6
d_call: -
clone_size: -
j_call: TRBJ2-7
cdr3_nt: TGTGCCAGCAGCTTCCTCGGGGAGTTTTTCTACGAGCAGTACTTC
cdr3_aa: CASSFLGEFFYEQYF

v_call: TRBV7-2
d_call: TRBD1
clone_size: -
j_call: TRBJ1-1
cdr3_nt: TGTGCCAGCAGCCCCCCCGGGACAGGTAATGAAGCTTTCTTT
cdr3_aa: CASSPPGTGNEAFF

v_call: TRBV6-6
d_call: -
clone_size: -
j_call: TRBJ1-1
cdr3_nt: TGTGCCAGCAGTTACCCGGGGGGTAAGGAAACTGAAGCTTTCTTT
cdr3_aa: CASSYPGGKETEAFF

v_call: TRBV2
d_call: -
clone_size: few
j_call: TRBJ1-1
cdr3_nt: TGTGCCAGCAGAGGTGGAGAGAACACTGAAGCTTTCTTT
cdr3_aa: CASRGGENTEAFF

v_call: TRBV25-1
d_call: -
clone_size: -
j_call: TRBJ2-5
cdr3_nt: TGTGCCAGCAGTGAGCGTAAGGGGTTCCAAGAGACCCAGTACTTC
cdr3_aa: CASSERKGFQETQYF

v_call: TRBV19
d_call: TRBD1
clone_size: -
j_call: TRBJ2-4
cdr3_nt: TGTGCCAGTAGCCCGGGACAGGGATCCTTTCTAGCCAAAAACATTCAGTACTTC
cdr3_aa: CASSPGQGSFLAKNIQYF

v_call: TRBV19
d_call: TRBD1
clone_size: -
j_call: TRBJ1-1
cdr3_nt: TGTGCCAGTAGTCCAAGGACAGGGAGGCACACTGAAGCTTTCTTT
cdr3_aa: CASSPRTGRHTEAFF

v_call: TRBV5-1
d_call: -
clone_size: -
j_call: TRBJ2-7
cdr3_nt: TGCGCCAGCTCGGGGGAGCTGCCCTTGGAGCAGTACTTC
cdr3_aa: CASSGELPLEQYF

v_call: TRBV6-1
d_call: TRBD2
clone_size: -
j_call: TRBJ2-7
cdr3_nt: TGTGCCAGCAGCGCTAGCGGGAGGTTCTCCTACGAGCAGTACTTC
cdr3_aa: CASSASGRFSYEQYF

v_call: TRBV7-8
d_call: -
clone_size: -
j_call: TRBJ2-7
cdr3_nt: TGTGCCAGCAGCTTACGGGGGGCGTCTTACGAGCAGTACTTC
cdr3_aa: CASSLRGASYEQYF

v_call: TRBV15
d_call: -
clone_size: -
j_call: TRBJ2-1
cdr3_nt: TGTGCCACCAGCAGAGATCAGGCGAATGAGCAGTTCTTC
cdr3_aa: CATSRDQANEQFF

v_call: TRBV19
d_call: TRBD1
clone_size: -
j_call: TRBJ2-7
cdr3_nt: TGTGCCAGTAGTGTCCGACAGGGGAACGAGCAGTACTTC
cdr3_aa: CASSVRQGNEQYF

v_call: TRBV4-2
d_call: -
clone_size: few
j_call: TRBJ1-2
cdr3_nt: TGTGCCAGCAGCCAAGCGAGGAGAGCTAACTATGGCTACACCTTC
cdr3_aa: CASSQARRANYGYTF

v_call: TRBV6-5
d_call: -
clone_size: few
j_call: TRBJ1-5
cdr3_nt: TGTGCCAGCAGTCAAGAGGGTAGGAGCAATCAGCCCCAGCATTTT
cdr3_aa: CASSQEGRSNQPQHF

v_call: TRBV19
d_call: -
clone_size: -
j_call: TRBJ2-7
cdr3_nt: TGTGCCAGTAGTCCCCGGCGGACCTACGAGCAGTACTTC
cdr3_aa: CASSPRRTYEQYF

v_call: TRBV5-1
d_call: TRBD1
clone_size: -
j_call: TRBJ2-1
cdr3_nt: TGCGCCAGCAGCTTGGGGACAGGAGGCAATGAGCAGTTCTTC
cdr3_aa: CASSLGTGGNEQFF

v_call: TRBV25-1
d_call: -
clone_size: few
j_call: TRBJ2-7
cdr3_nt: TGTGCCAGCAGTTTGCACGGAGGGGCCTACGAGCAGTACTTC
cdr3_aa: CASSLHGGAYEQYF

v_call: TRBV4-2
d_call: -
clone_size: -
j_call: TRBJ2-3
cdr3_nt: TGTGCCAGCAGCCAAACGGGAGAGGCTGCGGGTACGCAGTATTTT
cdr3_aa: CASSQTGEAAGTQYF

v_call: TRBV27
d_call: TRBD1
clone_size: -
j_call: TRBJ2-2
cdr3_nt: TGTGCCAGCAGCCTAAGGGTACAGGGGTGGGTCACCGGGGAGCTGTTTTTT
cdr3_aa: CASSLRVQGWVTGELFF

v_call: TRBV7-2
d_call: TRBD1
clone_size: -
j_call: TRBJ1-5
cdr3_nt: TGTGCCAGCAGCTCGCCGGGACAGAACAATCAGCCCCAGCATTTT
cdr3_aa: CASSSPGQNNQPQHF

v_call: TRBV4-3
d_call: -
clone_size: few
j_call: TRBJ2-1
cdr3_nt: TGCGCCAGCAGCCAGTTCGGCAATGAGCAGTTCTTC
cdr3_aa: CASSQFGNEQFF

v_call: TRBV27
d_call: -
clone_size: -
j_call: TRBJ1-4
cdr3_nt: TGTGCCAGCAGTTTAATAGGAGAAAGAGGAGAAAAACTGTTTTTT
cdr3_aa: CASSLIGERGEKLFF

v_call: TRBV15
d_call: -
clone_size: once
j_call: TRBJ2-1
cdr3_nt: TGTGCCACCAGCAGAGACAGGAACGCCGGGGGAGAGCAGTTCTTC
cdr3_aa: CATSRDRNAGGEQFF

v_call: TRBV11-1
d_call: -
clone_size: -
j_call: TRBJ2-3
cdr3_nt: TGTGCCAGCAGCCGAAATCAAGCGGGTACACCCACAGATACGCAGTATTTT
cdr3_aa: CASSRNQAGTPTDTQYF

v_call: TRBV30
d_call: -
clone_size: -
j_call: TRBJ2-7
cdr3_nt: TGTGCCTGGATTGGCGGTTCCTACGAGCAGTACTTC
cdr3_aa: CAWIGGSYEQYF

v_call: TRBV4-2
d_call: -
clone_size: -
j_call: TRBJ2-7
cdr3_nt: TGTGCCAGCAGCCAAGGCGGAACGGGGGAGAGCTACGAGCAGTACTTC
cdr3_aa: CASSQGGTGESYEQYF

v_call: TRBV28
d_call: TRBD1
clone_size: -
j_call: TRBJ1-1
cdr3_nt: TGTGCCAGCAGTTCAATCCCCGGCCCCAGGGGGATGAACACTGAAGCTTTCTTT
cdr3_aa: CASSSIPGPRGMNTEAFF

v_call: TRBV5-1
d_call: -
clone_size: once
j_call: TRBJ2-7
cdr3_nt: TGCGCCAGCAGCTTGGCTGGGGGCTCGGGGTACGAGCAGTACTTC
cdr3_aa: CASSLAGGSGYEQYF

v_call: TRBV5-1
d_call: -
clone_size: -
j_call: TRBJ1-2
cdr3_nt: TGCGCCAGCAGCGCAATGTCTGGGGGCCGCGGAGATGGCTACACCTTC
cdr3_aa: CASSAMSGGRGDGYTF

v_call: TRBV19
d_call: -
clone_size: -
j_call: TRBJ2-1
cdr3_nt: TGTGCCAGTAATAGAGGCGTTTACAATGAGCAGTTCTTC
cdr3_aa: CASNRGVYNEQFF

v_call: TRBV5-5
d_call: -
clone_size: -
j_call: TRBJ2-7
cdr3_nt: TGTGCCAGCAGCTTGTCAACCCGGCAGGGGACCTACGAGCAGTACTTC
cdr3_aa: CASSLSTRQGTYEQYF

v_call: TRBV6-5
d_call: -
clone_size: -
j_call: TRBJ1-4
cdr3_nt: TGTGCCAGCAGTTACTCGGCGGGGAGGGTCAATGAAAAACTGTTTTTT
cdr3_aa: CASSYSAGRVNEKLFF

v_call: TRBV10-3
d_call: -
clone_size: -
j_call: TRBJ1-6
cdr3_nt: TGTGCCATCACCGATAGAGGTTTGGATAAGTCACCCCTCCACTTT
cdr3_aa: CAITDRGLDKSPLHF

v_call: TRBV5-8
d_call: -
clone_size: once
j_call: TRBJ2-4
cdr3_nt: TGTGCCAGCAGACCAAGGGGAAAGGGTCCAAAAAACATTCAGTACTTC
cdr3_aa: CASRPRGKGPKNIQYF

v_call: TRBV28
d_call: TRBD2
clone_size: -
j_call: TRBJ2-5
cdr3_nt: TGTGCCAGCAGCCCGGGACTAGCGGGAGTTGAGACCCAGTACTTC
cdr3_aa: CASSPGLAGVETQYF

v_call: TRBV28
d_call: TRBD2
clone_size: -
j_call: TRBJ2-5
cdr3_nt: TGTGCCAGTACCACACCCAGCGGGACCCAAGAGACCCAGTACTTC
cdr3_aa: CASTTPSGTQETQYF

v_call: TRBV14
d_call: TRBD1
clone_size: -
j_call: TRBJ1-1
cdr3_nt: TGTGCCAGCAGCCCGCCGACAGGGGCAGGGGGTTACACTGAAGCTTTCTTT
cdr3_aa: CASSPPTGAGGYTEAFF

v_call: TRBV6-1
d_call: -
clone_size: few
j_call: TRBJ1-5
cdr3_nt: TGTGCCAGCAGTGCTGAGGCAGGGTTTGCGGACAATCAGCCCCAGCATTTT
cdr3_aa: CASSAEAGFADNQPQHF

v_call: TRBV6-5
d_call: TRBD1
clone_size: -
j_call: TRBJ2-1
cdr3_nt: TGTGCCAGCAGTTACTCACAGGGGGGAAATGAGCAGTTCTTC
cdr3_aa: CASSYSQGGNEQFF

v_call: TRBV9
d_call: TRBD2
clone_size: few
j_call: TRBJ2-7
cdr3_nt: TGTGCCAGCAGCGGACTAGCGGGATTCTACGAGCAGTACTTC
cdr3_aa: CASSGLAGFYEQYF

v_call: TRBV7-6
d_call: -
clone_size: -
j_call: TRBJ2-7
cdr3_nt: TGTGCCAGCAGCTCTAACCCGAGCTCCTACGAGCAGTACTTC
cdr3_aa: CASSSNPSSYEQYF

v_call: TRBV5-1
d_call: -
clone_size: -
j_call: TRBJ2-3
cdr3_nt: TGCGCCAGCAGCGCCCTCGCAGGCACAGATACGCAGTATTTT
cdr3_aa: CASSALAGTDTQYF

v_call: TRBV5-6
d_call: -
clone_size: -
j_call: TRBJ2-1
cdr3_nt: TGTGCCAGCAGCGAAATGGGCGGGCGAGTTTACAATGAGCAGTTCTTC
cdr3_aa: CASSEMGGRVYNEQFF

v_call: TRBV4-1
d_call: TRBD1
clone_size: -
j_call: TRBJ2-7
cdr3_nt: TGCGCCAGCAGCCCCGAGGGACAGGGGATCTACGAGCAGTACTTC
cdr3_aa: CASSPEGQGIYEQYF

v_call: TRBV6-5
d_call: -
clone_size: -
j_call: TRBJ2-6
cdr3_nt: TGTGCCAGCAGCCAGAGGGTAGCTGGGGCCAACGTCCTGACTTTC
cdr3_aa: CASSQRVAGANVLTF

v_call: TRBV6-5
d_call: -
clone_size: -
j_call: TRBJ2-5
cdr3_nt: TGTGCCAGCAAAACACAAGAGACCCAGTACTTC
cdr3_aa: CASKTQETQYF

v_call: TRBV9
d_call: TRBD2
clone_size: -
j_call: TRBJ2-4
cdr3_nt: TGTGCCAGCAGCGTAACGGCGGGAGGCAGCGGAAACATTCAGTACTTC
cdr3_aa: CASSVTAGGSGNIQYF

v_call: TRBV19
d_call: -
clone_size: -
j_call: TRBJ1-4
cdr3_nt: TGTGCCAGCAGAAACAGGGCAACTAATGAAAAACTGTTTTTT
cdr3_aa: CASRNRATNEKLFF

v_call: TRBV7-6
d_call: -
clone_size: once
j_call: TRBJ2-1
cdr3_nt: TGTGCCAGCAGCGACAGACTAGTTTCCGCTGAGCAGTTCTTC
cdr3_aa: CASSDRLVSAEQFF

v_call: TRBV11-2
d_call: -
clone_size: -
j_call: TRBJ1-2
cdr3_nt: TGTGCCAGCAGCCTATTGGCCGGGGCTAACTATGGCTACACCTTC
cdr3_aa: CASSLLAGANYGYTF